This T cell receptor (beta chain) was recovered during a study of CD8 T cells in ankylosing spondylitis. Overall study findings and caveats: Within ankylosing spondylitis blood, a TCR beta motif made up of seven or eight highly homologous variants appeared to be characteristic. Earlier work had already found some motif variants in reactive arthritis synovial fluid and blood.

This clonotype was seen a handful of times. The antigen is unknown. V lost 4 bases, J lost 5 bases, and 18 bases lay in between. This CDR3 is built from 15 residues. Per the germline V gene, CDR1 is LGHDT and CDR2 is YNNKEL (reference sequence). With molecular barcodes, quantitative 5'-RACE was used to make the TCR beta libraries. TCRdb ran MiXCR on the 5' RACE reads and lists one entry per CDR3 protein. The profile covers 380,000 or so distinct CDR3 sequences, with 20% appearing a single time and around 14% taken by the ten largest. This sequence originates from a male donor with ankylosing spondylitis or in good health (not recorded which). The chain has TRBV3-1 and TRBJ2-7; D possibly corresponds to TRBD2 (6 bases). Sequencing used blood, either unsorted or a sorted T cell fraction (not recorded which). DNA of the CDR3: TGTGCCAGCAGCCCCCTGGTAAGGGGAGGCGACGAGCAGTACTTC. This encodes CASSPLVRGGDEQYF.